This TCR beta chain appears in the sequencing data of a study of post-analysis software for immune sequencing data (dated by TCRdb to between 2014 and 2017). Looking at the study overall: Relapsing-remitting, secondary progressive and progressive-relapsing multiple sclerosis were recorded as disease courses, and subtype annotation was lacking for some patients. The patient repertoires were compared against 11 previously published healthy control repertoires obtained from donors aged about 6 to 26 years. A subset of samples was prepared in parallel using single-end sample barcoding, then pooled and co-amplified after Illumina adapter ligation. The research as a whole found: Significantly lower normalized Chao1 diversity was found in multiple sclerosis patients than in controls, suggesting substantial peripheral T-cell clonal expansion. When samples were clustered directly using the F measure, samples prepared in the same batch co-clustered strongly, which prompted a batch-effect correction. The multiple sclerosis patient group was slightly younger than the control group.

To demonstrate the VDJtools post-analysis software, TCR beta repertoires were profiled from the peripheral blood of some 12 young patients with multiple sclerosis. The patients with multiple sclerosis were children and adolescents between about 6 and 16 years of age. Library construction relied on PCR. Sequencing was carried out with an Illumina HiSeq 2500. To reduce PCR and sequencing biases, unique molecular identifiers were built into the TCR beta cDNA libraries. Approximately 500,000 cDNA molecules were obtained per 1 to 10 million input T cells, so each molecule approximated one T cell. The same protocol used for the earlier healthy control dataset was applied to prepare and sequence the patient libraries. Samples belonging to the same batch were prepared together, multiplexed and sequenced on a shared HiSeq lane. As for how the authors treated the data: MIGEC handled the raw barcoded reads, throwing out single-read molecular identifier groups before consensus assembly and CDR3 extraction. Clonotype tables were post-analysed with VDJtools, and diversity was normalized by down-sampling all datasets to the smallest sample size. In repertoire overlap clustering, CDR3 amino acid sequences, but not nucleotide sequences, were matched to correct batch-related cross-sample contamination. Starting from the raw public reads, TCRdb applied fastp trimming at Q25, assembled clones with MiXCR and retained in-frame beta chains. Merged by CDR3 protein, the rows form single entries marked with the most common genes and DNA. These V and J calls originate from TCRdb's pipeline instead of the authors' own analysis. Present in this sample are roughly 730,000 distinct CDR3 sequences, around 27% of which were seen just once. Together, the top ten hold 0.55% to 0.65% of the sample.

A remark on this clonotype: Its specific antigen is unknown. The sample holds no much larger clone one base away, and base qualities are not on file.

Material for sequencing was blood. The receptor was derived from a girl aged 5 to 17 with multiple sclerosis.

The CDR3 region: CASSLTLNYERYF. The DNA is as follows: TGTGCCAGCAGCTTAACCCTGAACTACGAGCGGTACTTC. The sequence links TRBV7-2 to TRBJ2-5; the D gene lacks a confident call. V drops 2 bases and J drops 13 bases, leaving 17 bases in between. As encoded in the germline V gene, CDR1 is SGHTA while CDR2 is FQGNSA. The CDR3, from cysteine to phenylalanine, totals 13 residues. Just the 39-base CDR3 DNA is kept, in frame starting at base 1.